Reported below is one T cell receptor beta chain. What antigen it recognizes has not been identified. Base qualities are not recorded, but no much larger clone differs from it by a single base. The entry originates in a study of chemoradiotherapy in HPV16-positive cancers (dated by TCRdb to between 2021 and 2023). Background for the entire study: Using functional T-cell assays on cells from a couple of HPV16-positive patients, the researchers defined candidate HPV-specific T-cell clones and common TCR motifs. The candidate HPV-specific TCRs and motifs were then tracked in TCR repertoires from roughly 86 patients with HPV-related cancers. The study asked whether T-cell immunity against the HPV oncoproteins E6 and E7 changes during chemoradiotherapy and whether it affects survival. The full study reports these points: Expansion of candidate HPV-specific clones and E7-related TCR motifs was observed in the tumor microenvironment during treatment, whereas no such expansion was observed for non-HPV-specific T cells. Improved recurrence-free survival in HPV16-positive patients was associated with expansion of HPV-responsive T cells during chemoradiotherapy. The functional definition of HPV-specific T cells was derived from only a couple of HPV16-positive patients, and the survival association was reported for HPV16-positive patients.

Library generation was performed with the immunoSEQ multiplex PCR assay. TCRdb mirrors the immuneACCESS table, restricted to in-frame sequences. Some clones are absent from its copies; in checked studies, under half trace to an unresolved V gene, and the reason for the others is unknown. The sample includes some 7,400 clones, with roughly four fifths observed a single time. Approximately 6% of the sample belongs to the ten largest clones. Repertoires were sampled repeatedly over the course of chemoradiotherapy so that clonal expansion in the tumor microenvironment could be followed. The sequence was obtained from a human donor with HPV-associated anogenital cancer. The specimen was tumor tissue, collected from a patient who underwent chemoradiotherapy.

At the DNA level, the sequence is TGCAGCGTTGAACGCCCGCACTATGGCTACACCTTC. The translation is CSVERPHYGYTF. This chain joins TRBV29-1 to TRBJ1-2; the D gene assignment is ambiguous. V gives up 2 bases and J gives up 3 bases, and the segment between their germline ends measures 7 bases. The cysteine opens and the phenylalanine closes a CDR3 of 12 amino acids. Just the 36-base CDR3 DNA is kept, in frame starting at base 1. From the germline V gene, CDR1 is SQVTM and CDR2 is ANQGSEA.